This passage covers 9 T cell receptor beta chains from one sample sequenced in a study of molecular identifiers for immune sequencing clone quantification. Each CDR3 protein gets one entry after TCRdb re-called the PCR reads with MiXCR. The sample includes some 320,000 distinct CDR3 sequences, roughly a fifth of them seen just once. Material for sequencing was naive CD8+ T cells from blood, with Jurkat cell RNA spiked in. Documented subset: FACS-sorted CD8+CD4-CCR7+CD45RA+ naive T cells. These receptors were obtained from a human donor in good health. Some libraries in this study had Jurkat cell RNA spiked in.

Many counts were recorded for this clonotype. The chain carries TRBV19 and TRBJ1-5; the D gene is possibly TRBD1 (5 bases). CDR3 length equals 15 residues. With 5 bases removed from V and 0 bases from J, the gap between germline ends came to 11 bases. Germline V gene data show CDR1 as LNHDA and CDR2 as SQIVND (reference sequence). This CDR3 reads CASSWDLGSNQPQHF. As DNA, the CDR3 is TGTGCCAGTAGTTGGGACCTGGGTAGCAATCAGCCCCAGCATTTT.

This clonotype was found many times. The chain carries TRBV24-1 and TRBJ2-2; D unclear. Between the trimmed V and J ends, which lost 3 bases and 3 bases, there was a span of 10 bases. The CDR3 totals 15 residues. Germline V gives CDR1 KGHDR, CDR2 SFDVKD. This CDR3 reads CATSDHGADTGELFF. The CDR3 nucleotides are TGTGCCACCAGTGATCACGGTGCGGACACCGGGGAGCTGTTTTTT.

In its sample, this clonotype was seen many times. The rearrangement links TRBV4-2 to TRBJ2-4; no clear D. Germline assignment: CDR1 LGHNA and CDR2 YNFKEQ. CDR3 length: 16 residues. The germline V and J ends were trimmed by 0 bases and 9 bases, with 18 bases remaining between them. The CDR3 here is CASSQEFTEPKGIQYF. The CDR3 nucleotides are TGTGCCAGCAGCCAAGAGTTTACGGAACCCAAAGGCATTCAGTACTTC.

On this clonotype itself: Possible read error: a much larger clone is one base away. This CDR3 is missing its conserved last phenylalanine or tryptophan, likely due to a read error. The J gene is TRBJ2-7, the V gene TRBV7-6; no clear D. Germline values: CDR1 SGHVS, CDR2 FNYEAQ. The CDR3 is 13 amino acids. Trimming shortened V by 1 base and J by 2 bases, and 6 bases separated the two germline ends. CDR3 protein: CASSLEETYEQYL. Written as DNA, the CDR3 is TGTGCCAGCAGCTTAGAAGAGACCTACGAGCAGTACCTC.

This clonotype was detected ten times or more. The chain carries TRBV2 and TRBJ2-7, with D perhaps matching TRBD1 (6 bases). Per the germline V gene, CDR1 is SNHLY and CDR2 is FYNNEI. Trimming left V 7 bases short and J 0 bases short, with 16 bases between. There are 15 residues in the CDR3. CDR3 protein: CASIDSGHRSYEQYF. The DNA of the CDR3 is TGTGCCAGCATAGATTCGGGACACCGCTCCTACGAGCAGTACTTC.

This clonotype was seen only a few times. The chain employs TRBV25-1 and TRBJ2-7; D call uncertain. The V gene lost 4 bases and the J gene lost 6 bases, with 10 bases spanning the gap. CDR1 is MGHDK, CDR2 SYGVNS, per germline. This CDR3 is built from 12 residues. The CDR3 DNA sequence: TGTGCCAGCAGTGGGACCCAGCGCGAGCAGTACTTC. This gives the protein CASSGTQREQYF.

Comments on this clonotype: A much larger clone differs from this one at a single base, so this may be a read error. The chain has TRBV4-1 and TRBJ1-1, with D unresolved. Germline CDR1 reads MGHRA; CDR2 reads YSYEKL. This CDR3 has 16 amino acids. V lost 0 bases, J lost 6 bases, and 17 bases lay in between. In DNA, the CDR3 is TGCGCCAGCAGCCAAGATAGGAAGGAAGGATTCGCTGAAGCTTTCTTT. This translates into CASSQDRKEGFAEAFF.

In its sample, this clonotype was seen many times. This sequence joins TRBV5-1 and TRBJ2-5; D gene unclear. Trimming pared 0 bases from V and 3 bases from J, leaving 6 bases between. CDR1 is SGHRS and CDR2 is YFSETQ in the germline V gene. The CDR3 consists of 13 residues. For the CDR3, the DNA is TGCGCCAGCAGCTTGGCCATTGAAGAGACCCAGTACTTC. Translated: CASSLAIEETQYF.

This clonotype came up once. The chain couples TRBV7-6 to TRBJ2-7, with D hard to call. Deletions cut 11 bases from V and 2 bases from J, with 10 bases between. Germline-derived CDR1 and CDR2 are SGHVS and FNYEAQ. The CDR3 is 11 residues long. The chain's CDR3 is CAGGSPYEQYF. The CDR3 nucleotides read TGTGCCGGCGGAAGTCCCTACGAGCAGTACTTC.